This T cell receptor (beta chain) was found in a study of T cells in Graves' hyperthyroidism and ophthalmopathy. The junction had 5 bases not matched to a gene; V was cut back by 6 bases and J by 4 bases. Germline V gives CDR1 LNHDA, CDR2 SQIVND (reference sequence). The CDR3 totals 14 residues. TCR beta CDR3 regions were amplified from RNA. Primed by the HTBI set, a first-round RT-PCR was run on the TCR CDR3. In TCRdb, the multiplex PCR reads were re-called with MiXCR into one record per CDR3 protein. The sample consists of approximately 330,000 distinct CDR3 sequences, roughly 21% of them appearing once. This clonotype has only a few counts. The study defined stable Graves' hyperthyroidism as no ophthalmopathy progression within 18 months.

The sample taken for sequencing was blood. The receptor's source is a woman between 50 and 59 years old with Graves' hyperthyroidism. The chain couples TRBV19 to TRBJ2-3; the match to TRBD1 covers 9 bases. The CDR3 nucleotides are TGTGCCAGTAGCACAGGGGGCGGCCCAGATACGCAGTATTTT. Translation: CASSTGGGPDTQYF.